This T cell receptor beta chain was sequenced in a study of blood T cell repertoires in COVID-19. In its sample, this clone was seen a few times. V dropped 0 bases and J dropped 1 base, with 11 bases sitting between them. CDR3 length: 16 amino acids. From germline, CDR1 is SGHRS and CDR2 YFSETQ. How the authors handled the data: Nucleated cell number was recorded as an estimate derived from reference gene primer amplification. Method: immunoSEQ multiplex PCR; TCRdb's copy keeps in-frame clones and lacks some. V and J calls and clone size are as listed in that table; D and trimming were resolved from the DNA. The sample shows 200,000 to 300,000 clones, more than 75% of them seen only once.

The receptor was isolated from a middle-aged woman who had recovered from COVID-19. The specimen was peripheral blood. V usage is TRBV5-1 and J usage is TRBJ2-1; D may be TRBD2 (5 bases). CDR3 loop: CASSLGQAASYNEQFF. Written as DNA, the CDR3 is TGCGCCAGCAGCTTGGGGCAAGCGGCTTCCTACAATGAGCAGTTCTTC. The full variable domain, completed using reference TRBV5-1 and TRBJ2-1, is KAGVTQTPRYLIKTRGQQVTLSCSPISGHRSVSWYQQTPGQGLQFLFEYFSETQRNKGNFPGRFSGRQFSNSRSEMNVSTLELGDSALYLCASSLGQAASYNEQFFGPGTRLTVL.